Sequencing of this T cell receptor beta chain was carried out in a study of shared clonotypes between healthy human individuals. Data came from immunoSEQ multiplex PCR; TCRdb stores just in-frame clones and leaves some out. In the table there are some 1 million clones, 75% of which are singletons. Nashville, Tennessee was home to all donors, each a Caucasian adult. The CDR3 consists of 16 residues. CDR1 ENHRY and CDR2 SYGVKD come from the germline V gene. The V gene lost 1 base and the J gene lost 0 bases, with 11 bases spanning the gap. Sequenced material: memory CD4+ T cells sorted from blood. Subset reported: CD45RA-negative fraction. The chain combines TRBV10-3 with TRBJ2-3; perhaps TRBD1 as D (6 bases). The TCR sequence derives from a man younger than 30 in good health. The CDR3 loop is CAISEFQGSSTDTQYF. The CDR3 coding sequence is TGTGCCATCAGTGAGTTTCAGGGGTCTAGCACAGATACGCAGTATTTT.